What follows are 7 T cell receptor beta chains derived from one specimen sequenced in a study of T cell responses to AZD1222 COVID-19 vaccine. TCRdb keeps only in-frame clones here, not all; method: immunoSEQ multiplex PCR. The sample holds roughly 130,000 clones, around 90% seen once. The specimen was peripheral blood, collected on day 0 of AZD1222 vaccination. These receptors came from an adult in good health.

This clone has just one count. The V gene is TRBV13, the J gene TRBJ1-1; 7 positions agree with TRBD1. This CDR3 contains 19 residues. The germline gives CDR1 PRHDT, CDR2 FYEKMQ (reference sequence). V was pared by 2 bases and J by 1 base, with 16 bases of the junction left unmatched. The CDR3 region is CASSLPSGGRGPTNTEAFF. The CDR3 DNA follows: TGTGCCAGCAGCTTACCCTCTGGGGGTAGGGGGCCGACGAACACTGAAGCTTTCTTT.

The chain carries TRBV3-1 (or the pseudogene TRBV3-2) and TRBJ2-5; D possibly corresponds to TRBD2 (7 bases). V dropped 4 bases and J dropped 7 bases, with 13 bases sitting between them. The germline V gene has CDR1 LGHDT and CDR2 YNNKEL (reference sequence). There are 13 residues in the CDR3. CDR3 sequence (DNA): TGTGCCAGCAGCCCAGGGGAGGGCGGGACCCAGTACTTC. It encodes CASSPGEGGTQYF.

The chain links TRBV10-3 to TRBJ1-5; D unclear. V lost 3 bases to trimming and J lost 9 bases, with 9 bases between them. The CDR3 is 12 residues long. Per the germline V gene, CDR1 is ENHRY and CDR2 is SYGVKD. The CDR3 sequence is CAISDRAGPQHF. In DNA, the CDR3 is TGTGCCATCAGTGATCGGGCCGGGCCCCAGCATTTT.

The V call is TRBV27, the J call TRBJ2-2, with D possibly TRBD1 on 6 matching bases. This CDR3 has 18 amino acids. Germline loops: CDR1 MNHEY, CDR2 SMNVEV (reference sequence). The V gene lost 5 bases and the J gene lost 0 bases, with 19 bases spanning the gap. CDR3 region: CASSTQFRDNANTGELFF. The CDR3 DNA follows: TGTGCCAGCAGTACACAATTCCGGGACAACGCGAACACCGGGGAGCTGTTTTTT.

The chain recombines TRBV5-6 with TRBJ2-5; D could derive from TRBD1 or TRBD2 (5 bases each). Germline V gene lookup returns CDR1 SGHDT and CDR2 YYEEEE. Trimming pared 1 base from V and 5 bases from J, leaving 15 bases between. This CDR3 has 15 amino acids. CDR3 region: CASSLRVRGQETQYF. In nucleotides, the CDR3 is TGTGCCAGCAGCTTGAGGGTTCGGGGCCAGGAGACCCAGTACTTC.

This sequence joins TRBV24-1 and TRBJ2-5; a weak D match, TRBD2 (5 bases). There are 13 residues in the CDR3. The germline gives CDR1 KGHDR, CDR2 SFDVKD. V lost 3 bases and J 7 bases, leaving 11 bases between the germline ends. The CDR3 bases are TGTGCCACCAGTGATAGACCCAGCGGGACCCAGTACTTC. It translates to CATSDRPSGTQYF.

V usage is TRBV9 and J usage is TRBJ1-1; D not certain. Germline V gives CDR1 SGDLS, CDR2 YYNGEE. CDR3 length: 13 residues. V gave up 0 bases and J gave up 11 bases, with 14 bases separating them. The CDR3 DNA sequence: TGTGCCAGCAGCGTAGTTTCCTCGGACGGGGCTTTCTTT. This gives the protein CASSVVSSDGAFF.